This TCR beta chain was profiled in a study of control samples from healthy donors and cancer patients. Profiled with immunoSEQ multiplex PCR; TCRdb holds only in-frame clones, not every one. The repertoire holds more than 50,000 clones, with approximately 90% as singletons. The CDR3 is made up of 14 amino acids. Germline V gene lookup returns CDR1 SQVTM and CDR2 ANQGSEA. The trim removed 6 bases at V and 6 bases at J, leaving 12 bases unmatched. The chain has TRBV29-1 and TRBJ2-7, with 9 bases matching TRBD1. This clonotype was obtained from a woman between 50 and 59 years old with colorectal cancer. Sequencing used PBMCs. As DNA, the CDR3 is TGCAGCGTGACAGACAGGGGGTTCCCTCCCGAGCAGTACTTC. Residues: CSVTDRGFPPEQYF.